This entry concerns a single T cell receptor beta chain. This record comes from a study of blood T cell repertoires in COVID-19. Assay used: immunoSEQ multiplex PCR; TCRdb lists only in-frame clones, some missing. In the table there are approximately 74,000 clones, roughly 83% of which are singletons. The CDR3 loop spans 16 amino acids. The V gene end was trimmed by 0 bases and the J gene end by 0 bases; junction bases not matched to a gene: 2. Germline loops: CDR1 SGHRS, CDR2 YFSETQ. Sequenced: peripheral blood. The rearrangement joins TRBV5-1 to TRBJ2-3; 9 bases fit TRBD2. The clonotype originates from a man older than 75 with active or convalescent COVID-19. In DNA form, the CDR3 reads TGCGCCAGCAGCTTGGGAGCGGGGGGTAGCACAGATACGCAGTATTTT. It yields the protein CASSLGAGGSTDTQYF.